These 13 T cell receptor beta chains were all obtained from the same sample, sequenced in a study of T cell responses to AZD1222 COVID-19 vaccine. Profiled with immunoSEQ multiplex PCR; TCRdb holds only in-frame clones, not every one. Of roughly 200,000 clones listed, approximately 95% are singletons. This material consisted of peripheral blood, taken 28 days after the second dose of the MenACWY control vaccine. The origin of the receptors is an adult who received the MenACWY meningococcal vaccine as a control.

This rearrangement joins TRBV18 to TRBJ1-1, with a tentative D call TRBD1 (6 bases). CDR3 length: 14 residues. Germline V gene lookup returns CDR1 KGHSH and CDR2 LQKENI. Trimming pared 5 bases from V and 6 bases from J, leaving 16 bases between. The CDR3 protein is CASSERRGNAEAFF. The DNA for the CDR3 is TGTGCCAGCTCAGAACGCAGGGGTAATGCTGAAGCTTTCTTT.

This clone was seen just once. The chain joins TRBV6-1 to TRBJ1-2; possibly TRBD1 for D (5 bases). CDR3 length: 15 amino acids. CDR1 and CDR2 from the germline V gene are MNHNS and SASEGT. Trimming left V 3 bases short and J 4 bases short, with 15 bases between. Here the CDR3 reads CASSDPYGTTYGYTF. CDR3 in DNA: TGTGCCAGCAGTGACCCCTACGGGACTACCTATGGCTACACCTTC.

This clone has only one observation. The chain couples TRBV30 to TRBJ2-3; 8 bases are a match to TRBD1. Germline assignment: CDR1 GTSNPN and CDR2 SVGIG (reference sequence). The J segment lost 3 bases and the V segment lost 4 bases, leaving 3 bases of the junction unmatched. The CDR3 is 13 amino acids. CDR3: CAWTGGGTDTQYF. The CDR3 nucleotides are TGTGCCTGGACAGGGGGCGGTACAGATACGCAGTATTTT.

The V call is TRBV6-4, the J call TRBJ1-1; 9 bases agree with TRBD1. Unmatched junction bases numbered 6, after V lost 6 bases and J lost 1 base. Germline CDR1 and CDR2: MRHNA and SNTAGT. This CDR3 has 15 residues. The chain's CDR3 is CASSRDRVENTEAFF. The CDR3 bases are TGTGCCAGCAGCCGGGACAGGGTCGAGAACACTGAAGCTTTCTTT.

J is TRBJ2-3 and V is TRBV6-5, with D possibly being TRBD1 (5 bases). The CDR3 spans 13 residues. Germline V gene data show CDR1 as MNHEY and CDR2 as SVGAGI. V was clipped by 5 bases and J by 4 bases, with 10 bases between them. CDR3 sequence: CASSNKGADTQYF. The DNA for the CDR3 is TGTGCCAGCAGTAACAAAGGGGCAGATACGCAGTATTTT.

J is TRBJ2-5 and V is TRBV7-8; D is tentatively TRBD1 or TRBD2 (5 bases each). CDR3 size: 15 residues. Germline CDR1 reads SGHVS; CDR2 reads FQNEAQ. The ends were cut back, 5 bases at V and 0 bases at J, with 13 bases in the middle. The CDR3 sequence is CASSTLPGHQETQYF. In DNA form, the CDR3 reads TGTGCCAGCAGCACTTTACCGGGACACCAAGAGACCCAGTACTTC.

V is TRBV3-1 (or the pseudogene TRBV3-2) and J is TRBJ1-5; no firm D call. Germline V gene data show CDR1 as LGHDT and CDR2 as YNNKEL (reference sequence). V was trimmed by 1 base and J by 4 bases, leaving 8 bases between them. The CDR3 totals 14 residues. CDR3 sequence: CASSQGRLNQPQHF. CDR3 bases: TGTGCCAGCAGCCAAGGTCGCCTGAATCAGCCCCAGCATTTT.

The chain combines TRBV6-2 or TRBV6-3 with TRBJ2-3; TRBD2 agrees at 7 bases. Germline lookup yields CDR1 MNHEY and CDR2 SVGEGT. Trimming at V came to 6 bases and at J to 6 bases, leaving 12 bases not matched to a gene. This CDR3 is 15 amino acids long. CDR3 loop: CASSPGRPNSDTQYF. DNA of the CDR3: TGTGCCAGCAGCCCCGGGAGGCCAAATAGTGATACGCAGTATTTT.

This clone was detected a few times. The gene calls are TRBV30 and TRBJ1-5; 9 bases map to TRBD1. The CDR3 consists of 15 residues. The ends lost 4 bases at V and 3 bases at J; junction bases unmatched: 7. Germline CDR1 GTSNPN, CDR2 SVGIG (reference sequence). This chain's CDR3 is CAWNPGQGSNQPQHF. CDR3 DNA: TGTGCCTGGAACCCGGGACAGGGATCCAATCAGCCCCAGCATTTT.

For this clone: Other DNA sequences of this sample code for an identical CDR3. V gene TRBV19 combines with J gene TRBJ1-5, with D maybe TRBD1 (5 bases). V was clipped by 3 bases and J by 6 bases, with 9 bases between them. The CDR3 runs to 13 residues. Per the germline V gene, CDR1 is LNHDA and CDR2 is SQIVND (reference sequence). CDR3 in DNA: TGTGCCAGTAGTATCCAGGGACTTCAGCCCCAGCATTTT. This encodes CASSIQGLQPQHF. Complete variable domain (other parts from reference TRBV19 and TRBJ1-5): DGGITQSPKYLFRKEGQNVTLSCEQNLNHDAMYWYRQDPGQGLRLIYYSQIVNDFQKGDIAEGYSVSREKKESFPLTVTSAQKNPTAFYLCASSIQGLQPQHFGDGTRLSIL.

The chain couples TRBV9 to TRBJ1-1; 7 positions match TRBD1. This CDR3 spans 14 amino acids. CDR1 is SGDLS, CDR2 YYNGEE, per germline. Trimming removed 3 bases from V and 0 bases from J; junction bases left unmatched: 2. The CDR3 reads CASSAGQLNTEAFF. DNA for the CDR3: TGTGCCAGCAGCGCGGGACAGTTGAACACTGAAGCTTTCTTT.

The rearrangement uses TRBV19 and TRBJ2-3; 9 nucleotides line up with TRBD2. CDR1 LNHDA and CDR2 SQIVND come from the germline V gene (reference sequence). The CDR3 extends over 13 amino acids. V lost 9 bases to trimming and J lost 6 bases; unmatched junction nucleotides: 7. CDR3 DNA: TGTGCCAGCCAGCGGGGGGTAGGGGATACGCAGTATTTT. Amino acids: CASQRGVGDTQYF.

The chain is built from TRBV5-5 and TRBJ2-7; 8 bases line up with TRBD1. The CDR3 sequence is 16 residues long. Germline V gene data show CDR1 as SGHKS and CDR2 as YYEKEE (reference sequence). J lost 3 bases, V lost 4 bases, and 12 bases had no gene match. CDR3 loop: CASSRGPGQGFYEQYF. The CDR3 nucleotides are TGTGCCAGCAGCCGTGGGCCCGGACAGGGCTTCTACGAGCAGTACTTC. The full variable domain, its missing parts supplied by reference TRBV5-5 and TRBJ2-7, is DAGVTQSPTHLIKTRGQQVTLRCSPISGHKSVSWYQQVLGQGPQFIFQYYEKEERGRGNFPDRFSARQFPNYSSELNVNALLLGDSALYLCASSRGPGQGFYEQYFGPGTRLTVT.